The next 15 T cell receptor beta chains were all read from a single sample in a study of cytomegalovirus exposure and HLA in healthy donors. Amplification used 60 Vbeta primers and 13 Jbeta primers. Sequencing used immunoSEQ multiplex PCR; TCRdb keeps in-frame clones, though not all of them. The sample holds about 230,000 clones, around 80% seen once. The sequenced sample was PBMCs. Source of these receptors: a woman aged 55-69 years in good health and CMV-seropositive.

This rearrangement joins TRBV7-3 to TRBJ2-5, with 8 positions matching TRBD2. Germline lookup yields CDR1 SGHTA and CDR2 FQGTGA. This CDR3 comprises 15 residues. V trimming: 3 bases; J trimming: 3 bases; junction bases outside the gene matches: 6. CDR3 DNA sequence: TGTGCCAGCAGCTTGGCGCGGGAGGCTGAAGAGACCCAGTACTTC. It is translated as CASSLAREAEETQYF.

The V call is TRBV5-1, the J call TRBJ2-2; no definite D call. CDR1 and CDR2 from the germline V gene are SGHRS and YFSETQ. V lost 2 bases and J lost 5, with 16 bases in between. The CDR3 has 16 amino acids. As DNA, the CDR3 is TGCGCCAGCAGCTTTAATCCCCCACCTCAGACCGGGGAGCTGTTTTTT. Translated: CASSFNPPPQTGELFF. The variable domain in full, completed from reference TRBV5-1 and TRBJ2-2, reads KAGVTQTPRYLIKTRGQQVTLSCSPISGHRSVSWYQQTPGQGLQFLFEYFSETQRNKGNFPGRFSGRQFSNSRSEMNVSTLELGDSALYLCASSFNPPPQTGELFFGEGSRLTVL.

The chain is built from TRBV28 and TRBJ2-7; 8 bases match TRBD2. The germline V gene encodes CDR1 MDHEN and CDR2 SYDVKM. The CDR3 length is 13 residues. V trimming: 7 bases; J trimming: 12 bases; junction bases outside the gene matches: 14. The CDR3 DNA reads TGTGCCAGCAATGGGGACCTAGCGGGTCGCTCGTACTTC. Its translation is CASNGDLAGRSYF.

The chain joins TRBV28 to TRBJ1-4; D not certain. The CDR3 loop spans 13 amino acids. CDR1 MDHEN and CDR2 SYDVKM come from the germline V gene. V lost 4 bases and J lost 5, with 8 bases in between. The CDR3 DNA is TGTGCCAGCAGTTCGCAGTGGAATGAAAAACTGTTTTTT. Protein product: CASSSQWNEKLFF.

The chain combines TRBV5-1 with TRBJ2-3, with 11 bases matching TRBD2. From germline, CDR1 is SGHRS and CDR2 YFSETQ. The CDR3 contains 17 residues. Unmatched junction bases numbered 4, after V lost 0 bases and J lost 1 base. In DNA, the CDR3 is TGCGCCAGCAGCTTGGGGACTAGCGGGTTACGCACAGATACGCAGTATTTT. Encoded protein: CASSLGTSGLRTDTQYF.

V usage is TRBV27 and J usage is TRBJ1-2; D is perhaps TRBD1 (5 bases). V lost 0 bases and J 4 bases, leaving 12 bases between the germline ends. Germline V CDR1 and CDR2: MNHEY, SMNVEV (reference sequence). The CDR3 covers 15 residues. CDR3 amino acids: CASSLSQGWGYGYTF. DNA for the CDR3: TGTGCCAGCAGTTTATCCCAGGGTTGGGGCTATGGCTACACCTTC.

This rearrangement joins TRBV5-3 to TRBJ2-7; D perhaps matches TRBD2 (5 bases). TRBV5-3 is treated as an ORF (open reading frame) with a function not yet certain. V was cut by 0 bases and J by 7 bases, with 11 bases left in between. The CDR3 runs 13 residues. The CDR3 reads CARSLAGWREQYF. The CDR3 DNA sequence: TGTGCCAGAAGCTTGGCCGGCTGGAGGGAGCAGTACTTC.

V usage is TRBV30 and J usage is TRBJ1-6, with D possibly matching TRBD1 (5 bases). The V end was cut by 3 bases, the J end by 11 bases, with 14 bases between. This CDR3 spans 13 amino acids. The germline V gene has CDR1 GTSNPN and CDR2 SVGIG (reference sequence). The chain's CDR3 is CAWSVQGKAPLHF. The CDR3, as DNA: TGTGCCTGGAGCGTCCAGGGTAAGGCACCCCTCCACTTT.

This clone has more than one count but fewer than ten. The CDR3 protein is CASSPGESYGYTF. The CDR3 nucleotides read TGTGCCAGCAGCCCCGGGGAGTCCTATGGCTACACCTTC. The chain uses TRBV4-2 and TRBJ1-2, with D hard to call. The V end lost 4 bases, the J end lost 4 bases, and 10 bases lay between the germline ends. CDR1 is LGHNA and CDR2 is YNFKEQ in the germline V gene. CDR3 length: 13 amino acids.

In the case of this clone: This CDR3 is also generated by other DNA sequences in the sample. V gene TRBV5-1 combines with J gene TRBJ2-7, with 11 bases lining up with TRBD2. The CDR3 loop spans 14 amino acids. Germline trimming cut 3 bases from V and 3 bases from J; bases unmatched to any gene: 2. Germline lookup yields CDR1 SGHRS and CDR2 YFSETQ. CDR3 coding DNA: TGCGCCAGCAGCTCCGGGACTAGCGGCTACGAGCAGTACTTC. As protein: CASSSGTSGYEQYF.

The V gene is TRBV30, the J gene TRBJ2-7; D is perhaps TRBD1 (6 bases). This CDR3 comprises 12 residues. CDR1 and CDR2 (germline): GTSNPN, SVGIG (reference sequence). V lost 2 bases and J lost 2, with 7 bases in between. CDR3 loop: CAWSTGPYEQYF. CDR3 in DNA: TGTGCCTGGAGTACAGGGCCCTACGAGCAGTACTTC.

The genes are TRBV19 and TRBJ2-7; 13 bases align to TRBD2. Germline CDR1 LNHDA, CDR2 SQIVND (reference sequence). V gave up 5 bases and J gave up 3 bases; unmatched junction bases: 10. The CDR3 loop spans 17 amino acids. CDR3 residues: CASSPTTGTSGDYEQYF. The CDR3 bases are TGTGCCAGTAGTCCGACCACCGGGACTAGCGGGGACTACGAGCAGTACTTC.

The chain joins TRBV5-4 to TRBJ2-4; TRBD1 matches 7 bases. The CDR3 has 15 residues. Germline loops: CDR1 SGHNT, CDR2 YYREEE (reference sequence). V lost 0 bases, J lost 1 base, and 1 base stayed unmatched. As DNA, the CDR3 is TGTGCCAGCAGCTTGGAGGGGGCCGCCAAAAACATTCAGTACTTC. Protein: CASSLEGAAKNIQYF.

CDR3 nucleotide sequence: TGTGCCAGCAGCTTGACAGGGGCACATACGCAGTATTTT. This codes for CASSLTGAHTQYF. The V gene is TRBV7-2, the J gene TRBJ2-3, with 8 bases identical to TRBD1. Germline CDR1 SGHTA, CDR2 FQGNSA. There are 13 residues in the CDR3. Trimming removed 3 bases from V and 7 bases from J; junction bases left unmatched: 3.

J is TRBJ2-1 and V is TRBV5-1; 11 bases are shared with TRBD2. The trim removed 4 bases at V and 2 bases at J, leaving 5 bases unmatched. Germline CDR1 is SGHRS and CDR2 is YFSETQ. This CDR3 has 16 amino acids. CDR3 residues: CASSSLAGGTYNEQFF. CDR3 in DNA: TGCGCCAGCAGCAGTCTAGCGGGAGGAACCTACAATGAGCAGTTCTTC.